The present T cell receptor beta chain was sequenced within a study of blood T cell repertoires in COVID-19. In the original analysis: Estimates of nucleated cell counts were drawn from the amplification of reference gene primers. Data came from immunoSEQ multiplex PCR; TCRdb stores just in-frame clones and leaves some out. V and J calls and clone size follow that table, whereas D and trimming were derived from the DNA. The sample lists 20,000 to 25,000 clones, around nine tenths occurring once. Germline assignment: CDR1 LNHDA and CDR2 SQIVND (reference sequence). V dropped 5 bases and J dropped 4 bases, with 11 bases sitting between them. This CDR3 comprises 14 residues.

The material sequenced was peripheral blood. This chain connects TRBV19 to TRBJ2-2, with a weak D call TRBD1 (7 bases). This clonotype originated in a human donor with active COVID-19. The donor label of this sample is uncertain. CDR3 bases: TGTGCCAGTAGTCCCCAGGGGGGCACCGGGGAGCTGTTTTTT. It yields the protein CASSPQGGTGELFF.